Sequencing of this T cell receptor (beta chain) was carried out in a study of T cell responses to AZD1222 COVID-19 vaccine. This clone was seen a handful of times. With 5 bases removed from V and 2 bases from J, the gap between germline ends came to 12 bases. The germline V gene encodes CDR1 SEHNR and CDR2 FQNEAQ (reference sequence). The CDR3 consists of 14 residues. Clones were read by immunoSEQ multiplex PCR, and TCRdb kept only the in-frame ones, dropping some. Found here are some 110,000 clones, 75% to 90% of them singletons; the top ten hold roughly 7%. This chain joins TRBV7-9 and TRBJ1-2; the D gene is possibly TRBD1 (5 bases). Sequenced here: peripheral blood, sampled 28 days after the second AZD1222 dose. The TCR was taken from an adult who received the AZD1222 COVID-19 vaccine. In DNA form, the CDR3 reads TGTGCCAGCAGCCTCATAGGGGTCAACTATGGCTACACCTTC. Translating it yields CASSLIGVNYGYTF.